The sequence of this TCR beta chain was determined in a study of T cell clonality in common variable immunodeficiency. Overall study findings and caveats: What drives increased CVID clonality needs T cell subpopulation sequencing. Common variable immunodeficiency TCR beta sequences reportedly had fewer deletions and N-nucleotide insertions.

Control and CVID samples contributed equal amounts of genomic DNA. Libraries were prepared by immunoSEQ multiplex PCR; TCRdb keeps only in-frame clonotypes and omits some of them. The data show tens of thousands of clones, with none appearing a single time. This clone was recorded many times. Its specificity is not known. The DNA ends 3 residues before the CDR3 does, and the rest of the CDR3 is filled in from the germline J gene. Donors gave about 5 to 8 ml heparinized peripheral whole blood. Germline CDR1 SGHAT, CDR2 FQNNGV. The CDR3 spans 15 residues. Trimming shortened V by 4 bases and J by 6 bases, and 18 bases separated the two germline ends.

The sequenced sample consisted of peripheral blood mononuclear cells. The sequence was collected from a person between 18 and 75 years old in good health. The gene calls are TRBV11-2 and TRBJ1-1; tentatively, D is TRBD1 (6 bases). The sequenced CDR3 bases are TGTGCCAGCAGCTACTTACAGGGTACGACGGCTGAA. It encodes CASSYLQGTTAE. The CDR3 in full is CASSYLQGTTAEAFF.